The present T cell receptor beta chain was sequenced within a study of blood T cells in healthy people across ages. This clonotype was observed a few times. This CDR3 comprises 13 residues. Germline loops: CDR1 SQVTM, CDR2 ANQGSEA. V dropped 4 bases and J dropped 2 bases, with 12 bases sitting between them. PCR was performed a second time for about 7 to 12 cycles using a sample-barcoded 5' primer and a J-beta primer mix. One entry per CDR3 protein results from TCRdb running MiXCR on the 5' RACE reads. The repertoire includes 1.6 million or so distinct CDR3 sequences, 30% to 40% of them detected once, and around 11% sits in the top ten.

The source of this sequence is a woman in her thirties in good health. The chain couples TRBV29-1 to TRBJ2-7; D may match TRBD1 or TRBD2 (5 bases each). Sequencing was performed on blood. CDR3 nucleotides: TGCAGCGTTGTTTTGGGGGTCCCCTACGAGCAGTACTTC. This translates into CSVVLGVPYEQYF.